This TCR beta chain was sequenced during a study of cytomegalovirus exposure and HLA in healthy donors. Both 60 Vbeta primers and 13 Jbeta primers went into the PCR. Data came from immunoSEQ multiplex PCR; TCRdb stores just in-frame clones and leaves some out. The sample includes approximately 180,000 clones, about 13% of them seen just once. All the people who gave samples were healthy bone marrow donors. Unrecorded immune exposures were likely, despite nominal health at sampling. The table lists this clone with a few counts. The V and J ends lost 4 bases and 1 base respectively, with 10 bases between them. The CDR3 contains 15 residues. Germline CDR1 is SGHDN and CDR2 is FVKESK.

The sequenced sample consisted of PBMCs. The chain uses TRBV14 and TRBJ2-2, with unresolved D. The TCR sequence derives from a man over 45 in good health and CMV-seropositive. Here the CDR3 DNA reads TGTGCCAGCAGCCGTGACACCGGGAACACCGGGGAGCTGTTTTTT. Translation: CASSRDTGNTGELFF.